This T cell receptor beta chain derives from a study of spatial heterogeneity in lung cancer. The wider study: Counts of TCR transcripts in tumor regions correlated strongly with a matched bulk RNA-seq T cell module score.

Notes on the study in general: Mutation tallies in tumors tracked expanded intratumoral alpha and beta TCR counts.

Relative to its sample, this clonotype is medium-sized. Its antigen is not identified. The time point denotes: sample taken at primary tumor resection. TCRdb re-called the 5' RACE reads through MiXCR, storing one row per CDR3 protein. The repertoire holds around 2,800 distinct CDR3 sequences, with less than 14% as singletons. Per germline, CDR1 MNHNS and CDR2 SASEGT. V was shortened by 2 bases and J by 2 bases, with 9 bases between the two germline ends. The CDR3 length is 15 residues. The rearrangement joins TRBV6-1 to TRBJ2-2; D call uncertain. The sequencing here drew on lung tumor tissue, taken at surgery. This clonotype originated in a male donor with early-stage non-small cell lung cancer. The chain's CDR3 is CASSERAFNTGELFF. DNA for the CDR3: TGTGCCAGCAGTGAAAGGGCTTTTAACACCGGGGAGCTGTTTTTT.